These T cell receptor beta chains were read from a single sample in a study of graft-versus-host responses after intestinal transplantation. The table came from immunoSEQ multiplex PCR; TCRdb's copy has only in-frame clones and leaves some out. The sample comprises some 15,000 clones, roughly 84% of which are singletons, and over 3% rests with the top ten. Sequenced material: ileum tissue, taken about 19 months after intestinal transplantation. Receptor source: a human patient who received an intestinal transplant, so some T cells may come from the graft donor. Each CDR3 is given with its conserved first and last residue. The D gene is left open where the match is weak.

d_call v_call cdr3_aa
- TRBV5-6 CASSWGTAVSGYTF
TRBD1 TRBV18 CASSPGQGNSPLHF
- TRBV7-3 CASSLGFGVKNEQFF
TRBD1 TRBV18 CASSSGTGFSYEQYF
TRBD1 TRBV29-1 CSDLGTGGLNEQFF
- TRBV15 CATSRDLGQGSDTQYF
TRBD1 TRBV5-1 CASSWPRSDRGGPNYGYTF
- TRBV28 CASSTSTRIGEQYF
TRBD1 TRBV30 CASGQDHNQPQHF
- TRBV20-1 CSASRRGQQFF
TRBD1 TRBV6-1 CASIKGGRGQAEAFF
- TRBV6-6 CASTLGLKRNQPQHF
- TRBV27 CASRGLGDGYTF
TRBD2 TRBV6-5 CASGSGGSSYEQYF
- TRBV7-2 CASSLVFPGGNQPQHF
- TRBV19 CASSISPQEYTGELFF
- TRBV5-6 CASSLEGRGEKLFF
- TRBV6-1 CASSVQDNTEAFF
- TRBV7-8 CASSLWGGAQYF
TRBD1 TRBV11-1 CASSQGQISGNTIYF
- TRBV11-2 CASSLSQAGSGARTQYF
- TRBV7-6 CASSLGQGRGYEQYF
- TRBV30 CAWSPGAYNEQFF
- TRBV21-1 CASSKRTVSSYNEQFF
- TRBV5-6 CASSRDIANYGYTF
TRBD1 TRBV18 CASSRQGNGELFF
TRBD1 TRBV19 CASSGTDTGELFF
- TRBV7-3 CASSLSFNQPQHF
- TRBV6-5 CASTRSGATNEKLFF
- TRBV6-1 CASRGRVAGANVLTF
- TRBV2 CASRGGIRERFIETQYF
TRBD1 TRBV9 CASSVEGTGTTDTQYF
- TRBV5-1 CASSLAVRLVNTGELFF
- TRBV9 CASSTSGGTGNTIYF
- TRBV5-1 CASSLEGLEVTF
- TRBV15 CATSRAPGAYEQYF
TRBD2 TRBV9 CASSVLAGGPDTQYF
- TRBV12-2 CASRTSSGTGGLDEQYF
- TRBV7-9 CASSLVLGNYGYTF
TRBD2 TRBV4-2 CASGLAGNNEQFF
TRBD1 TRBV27 CASSLWGQSPEKLFF
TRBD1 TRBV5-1 CASSEQGWETQYF
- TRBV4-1 CASSQDRGASGELFF
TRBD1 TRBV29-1 CSVAPGQGIAEQYF
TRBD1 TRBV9 CASSAEGGANNEQFF
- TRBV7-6 CASSLFPGARGETQYF
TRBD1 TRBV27 CASSLYSGQAYEQYF
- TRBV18 CASSRDSTLYGYTF
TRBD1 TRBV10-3 CAISGGPSGEAFF
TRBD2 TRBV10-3 CAISEAGTSGYEQYF